Listed below are T cell receptor beta chains from one sample, sequenced in a study of blood T cell repertoires in COVID-19. The data were produced by immunoSEQ multiplex PCR, yet TCRdb's version contains in-frame clones alone and is incomplete. The data show a few hundred thousand clones, more than 75% seen once. The material sequenced was PBMCs or T cells enriched from blood (not recorded which). The receptors come from a woman aged 55-69 years in a cohort exposed to, infected with or recovered from COVID-19 (not recorded which). CDR3s include the opening cysteine and the closing phenylalanine or tryptophan. A D gene is named only where the DNA matches it firmly. Size is stated for part of the rows, as once, few or many counts, or as a class when the clone is expanded.

>TRBV5-1|NA|TRBJ1-3|NA
CASSVDSFSGNTIYF
TGCGCCAGCAGCGTGGACAGCTTCTCTGGAAACACCATATATTTT
>TRBV28|NA|TRBJ2-7|NA
CASSLFGRGRSYEQYF
TGTGCCAGCAGTTTGTTCGGCAGGGGCCGTTCCTACGAGCAGTACTTC
>TRBV7-3|NA|TRBJ1-6|NA
CASSPRPGGPLHF
TGTGCCAGCAGCCCCAGGCCCGGGGGGCCCCTCCACTTT
>TRBV3-1/TRBV3-2|NA|TRBJ1-1|NA
CASSPTLNTEAFF
TGTGCCAGCAGCCCGACACTGAACACTGAAGCTTTCTTT
>TRBV28|NA|TRBJ1-4|once
CASSLPYGEKLFF
TGTGCCAGCAGTTTACCGTACGGTGAAAAACTGTTTTTT
>TRBV27|NA|TRBJ2-2|NA
CASSFRNTGELFF
TGTGCCAGCAGTTTTAGGAACACCGGGGAGCTGTTTTTT
>TRBV6-5|TRBD1|TRBJ2-7|NA
CASTYRDRGGGEQYF
TGTGCCAGCACTTACCGGGACAGGGGGGGTGGCGAGCAGTACTTC
>TRBV6-5|TRBD2|TRBJ2-1|NA
CAGRAGGSYNEQFF
TGTGCGGGGCGAGCGGGGGGTTCCTACAATGAGCAGTTCTTC
>TRBV14|TRBD1|TRBJ1-1|NA
CASSQGQGSEAFF
TGTGCCAGCAGCCAGGGACAGGGATCTGAAGCTTTCTTT
>TRBV6-6|NA|TRBJ2-7|NA
CASKDEGVYEQYF
TGTGCCAGCAAGGACGAGGGGGTCTACGAGCAGTACTTC
>TRBV28|TRBD1|TRBJ2-7|NA
CASRGHYEQYF
TGTGCCTCCAGGGGGCACTACGAGCAGTACTTC
>TRBV19|TRBD1|TRBJ2-1|NA
CASSMLGQGHNEQFF
TGTGCCAGTAGTATGTTGGGACAGGGACACAATGAGCAGTTCTTC
>TRBV7-2|NA|TRBJ1-1|NA
CASSGGGGVGTEAFF
TGTGCCAGCAGCGGAGGGGGGGGCGTAGGCACTGAAGCTTTCTTT
>TRBV5-1|TRBD2|TRBJ2-3|NA
CASSYYGLAGTTDTQYF
TGCGCCAGCAGCTATTATGGACTAGCGGGGACCACAGATACGCAGTATTTT
>TRBV11-2|NA|TRBJ1-1|NA
CASSLDSGSKTEAFF
TGTGCCAGCAGCTTAGATTCAGGGTCCAAAACTGAAGCTTTCTTT
>TRBV11-1|NA|TRBJ1-1|NA
CASSKSQGMNTEAFF
TGTGCCAGCAGCAAGTCACAGGGAATGAACACTGAAGCTTTCTTT